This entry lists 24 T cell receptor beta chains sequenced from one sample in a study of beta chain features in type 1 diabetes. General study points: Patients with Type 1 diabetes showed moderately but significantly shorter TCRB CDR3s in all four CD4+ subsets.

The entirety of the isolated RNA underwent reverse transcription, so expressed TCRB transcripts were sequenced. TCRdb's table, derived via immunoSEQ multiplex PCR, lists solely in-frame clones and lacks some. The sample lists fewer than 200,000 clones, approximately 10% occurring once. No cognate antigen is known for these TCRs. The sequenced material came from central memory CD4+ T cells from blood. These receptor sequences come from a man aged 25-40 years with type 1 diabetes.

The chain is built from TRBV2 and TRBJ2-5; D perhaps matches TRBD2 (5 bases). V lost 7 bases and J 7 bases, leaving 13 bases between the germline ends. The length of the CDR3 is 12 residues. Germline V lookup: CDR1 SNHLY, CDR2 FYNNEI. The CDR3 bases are TGTGCCAGCAACATTGCCGAGGGGACCCAGTACTTC. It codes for CASNIAEGTQYF.

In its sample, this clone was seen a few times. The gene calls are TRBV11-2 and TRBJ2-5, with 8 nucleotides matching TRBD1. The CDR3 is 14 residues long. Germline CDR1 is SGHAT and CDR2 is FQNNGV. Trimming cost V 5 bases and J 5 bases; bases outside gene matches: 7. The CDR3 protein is CASSPGQGQETQYF. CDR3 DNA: TGTGCCAGCAGCCCTGGACAGGGTCAGGAGACCCAGTACTTC.

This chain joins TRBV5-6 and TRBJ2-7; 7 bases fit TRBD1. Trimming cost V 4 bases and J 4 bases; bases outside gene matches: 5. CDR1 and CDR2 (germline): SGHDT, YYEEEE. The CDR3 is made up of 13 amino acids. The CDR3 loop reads CASSTGQKYEQYF. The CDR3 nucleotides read TGTGCCAGCAGCACGGGACAGAAATACGAGCAGTACTTC.

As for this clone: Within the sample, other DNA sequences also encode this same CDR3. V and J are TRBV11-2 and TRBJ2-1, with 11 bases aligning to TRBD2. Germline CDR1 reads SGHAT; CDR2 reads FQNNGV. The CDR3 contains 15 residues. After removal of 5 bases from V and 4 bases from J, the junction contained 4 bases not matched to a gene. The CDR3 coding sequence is TGTGCCAGCAGCCTCGGGACTAGCGGTTACAATGAGCAGTTCTTC. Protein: CASSLGTSGYNEQFF.

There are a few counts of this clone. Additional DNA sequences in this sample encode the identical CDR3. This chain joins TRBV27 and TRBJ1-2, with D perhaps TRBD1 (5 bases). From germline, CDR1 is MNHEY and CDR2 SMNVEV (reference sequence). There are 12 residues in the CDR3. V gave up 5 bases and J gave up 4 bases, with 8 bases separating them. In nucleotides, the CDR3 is TGTGCCAGCAGTCTCCAGGGCTATGGCTACACCTTC. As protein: CASSLQGYGYTF.

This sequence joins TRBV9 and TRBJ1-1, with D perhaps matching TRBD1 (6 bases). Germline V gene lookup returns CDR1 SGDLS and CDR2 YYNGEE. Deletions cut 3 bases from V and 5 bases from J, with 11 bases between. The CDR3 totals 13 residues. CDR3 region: CASSARGSTEAFF. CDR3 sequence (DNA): TGTGCCAGCAGCGCAAGGGGGTCAACTGAAGCTTTCTTT.

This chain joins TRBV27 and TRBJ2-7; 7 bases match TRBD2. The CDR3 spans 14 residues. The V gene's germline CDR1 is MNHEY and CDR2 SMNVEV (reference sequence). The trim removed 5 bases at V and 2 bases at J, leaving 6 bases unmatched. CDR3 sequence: CASSTREGPYEQYF. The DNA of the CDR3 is TGTGCCAGCAGTACGAGGGAGGGCCCCTACGAGCAGTACTTC.

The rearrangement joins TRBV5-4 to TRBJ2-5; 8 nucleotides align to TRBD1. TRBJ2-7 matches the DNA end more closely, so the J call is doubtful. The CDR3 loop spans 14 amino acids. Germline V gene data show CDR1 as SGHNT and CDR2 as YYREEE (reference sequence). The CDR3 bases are TGTGCCAGCAGTCGACAGGGGAAGATTGACGAGCAGTACTTC. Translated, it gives CASSRQGKIDEQYF.

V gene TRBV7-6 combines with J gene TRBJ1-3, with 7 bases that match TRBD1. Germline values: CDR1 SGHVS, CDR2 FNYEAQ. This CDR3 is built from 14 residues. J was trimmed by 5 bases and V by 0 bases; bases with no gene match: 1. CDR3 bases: TGTGCCAGCAGCTTAGCACAGGGGAGAAACACCATATATTTT. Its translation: CASSLAQGRNTIYF.

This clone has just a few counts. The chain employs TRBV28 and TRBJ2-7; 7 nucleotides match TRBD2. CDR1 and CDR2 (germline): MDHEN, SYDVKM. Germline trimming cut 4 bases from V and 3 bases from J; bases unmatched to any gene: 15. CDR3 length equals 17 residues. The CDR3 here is CASSSSGTTPNFYEQYF. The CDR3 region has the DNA TGTGCCAGCAGTTCTAGCGGAACCACGCCAAATTTCTACGAGCAGTACTTC.

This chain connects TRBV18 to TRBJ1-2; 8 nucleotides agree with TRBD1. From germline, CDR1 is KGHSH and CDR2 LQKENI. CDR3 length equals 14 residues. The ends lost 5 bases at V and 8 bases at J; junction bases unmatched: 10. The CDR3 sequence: CASSIRTGTGGYTF. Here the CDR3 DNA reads TGTGCCAGCTCAATCAGGACAGGGACAGGCGGCTACACCTTC.

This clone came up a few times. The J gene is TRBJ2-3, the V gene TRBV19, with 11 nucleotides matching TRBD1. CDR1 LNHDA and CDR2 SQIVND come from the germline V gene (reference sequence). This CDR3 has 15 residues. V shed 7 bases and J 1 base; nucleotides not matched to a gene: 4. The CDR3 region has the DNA TGTGCCAGTAAGGACAGGGGGCGCGGCACAGATACGCAGTATTTT. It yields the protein CASKDRGRGTDTQYF.

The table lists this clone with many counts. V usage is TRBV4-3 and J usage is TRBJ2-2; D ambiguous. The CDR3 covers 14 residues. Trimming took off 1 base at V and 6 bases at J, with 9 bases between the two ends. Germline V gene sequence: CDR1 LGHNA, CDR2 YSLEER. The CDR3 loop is CASSQGVTAGELFF. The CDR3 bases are TGCGCCAGCAGCCAAGGAGTAACAGCCGGGGAGCTGTTTTTT.

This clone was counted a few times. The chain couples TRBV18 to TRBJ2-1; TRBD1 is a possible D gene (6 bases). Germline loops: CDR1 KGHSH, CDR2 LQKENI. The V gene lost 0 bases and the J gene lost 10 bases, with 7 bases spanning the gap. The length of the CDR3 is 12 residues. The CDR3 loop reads CASSPPQGEQFF. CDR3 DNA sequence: TGTGCCAGCTCACCACCCCAGGGGGAGCAGTTCTTC.

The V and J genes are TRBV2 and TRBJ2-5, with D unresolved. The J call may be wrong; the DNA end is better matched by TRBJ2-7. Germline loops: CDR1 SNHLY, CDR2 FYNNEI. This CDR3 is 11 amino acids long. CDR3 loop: CASTRFAEQYF. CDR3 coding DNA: TGTGCCAGCACCCGGTTCGCCGAGCAGTACTTC.

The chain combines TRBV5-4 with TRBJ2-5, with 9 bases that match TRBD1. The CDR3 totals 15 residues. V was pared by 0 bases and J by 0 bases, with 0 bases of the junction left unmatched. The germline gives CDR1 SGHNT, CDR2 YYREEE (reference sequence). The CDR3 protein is CASSLGQGDQETQYF. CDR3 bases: TGTGCCAGCAGCTTGGGACAGGGGGACCAAGAGACCCAGTACTTC.

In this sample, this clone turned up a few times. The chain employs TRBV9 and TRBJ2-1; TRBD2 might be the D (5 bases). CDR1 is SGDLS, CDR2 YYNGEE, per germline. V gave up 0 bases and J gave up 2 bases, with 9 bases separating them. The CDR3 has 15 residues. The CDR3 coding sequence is TGTGCCAGCAGCGTAGTGGAGGAGACCTACAATGAGCAGTTCTTC. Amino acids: CASSVVEETYNEQFF.

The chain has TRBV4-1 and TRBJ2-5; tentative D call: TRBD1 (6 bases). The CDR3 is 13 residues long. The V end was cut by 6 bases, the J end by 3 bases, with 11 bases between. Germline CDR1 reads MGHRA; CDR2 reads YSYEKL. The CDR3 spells CASSRDTEETQYF. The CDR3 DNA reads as TGCGCCAGCAGTCGGGACACAGAAGAGACCCAGTACTTC.

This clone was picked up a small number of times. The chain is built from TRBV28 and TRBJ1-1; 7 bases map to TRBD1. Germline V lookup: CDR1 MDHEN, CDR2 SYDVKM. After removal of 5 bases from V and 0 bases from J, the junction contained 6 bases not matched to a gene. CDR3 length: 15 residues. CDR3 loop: CASSDPGQMNTEAFF. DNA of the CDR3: TGTGCCAGCAGTGATCCGGGACAGATGAACACTGAAGCTTTCTTT.

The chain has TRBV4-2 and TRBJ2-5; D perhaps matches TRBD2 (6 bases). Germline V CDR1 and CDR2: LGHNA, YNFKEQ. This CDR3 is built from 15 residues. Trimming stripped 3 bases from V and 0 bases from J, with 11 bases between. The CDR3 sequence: CASSHNGRYQETQYF. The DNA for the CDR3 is TGTGCCAGCAGCCATAATGGGAGGTACCAAGAGACCCAGTACTTC.

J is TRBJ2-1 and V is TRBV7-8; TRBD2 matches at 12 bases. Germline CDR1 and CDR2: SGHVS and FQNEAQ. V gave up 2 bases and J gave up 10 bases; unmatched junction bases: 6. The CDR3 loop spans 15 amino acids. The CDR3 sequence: CASSLRELAGGEQFF. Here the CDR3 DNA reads TGTGCCAGCAGCTTAAGGGAACTAGCGGGAGGCGAGCAGTTCTTC.

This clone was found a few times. CDR3 nucleotides: TGCGCCAGCAGCTATTACGGGTCATCCACAGATACGCAGTATTTT. This gives the protein CASSYYGSSTDTQYF. The rearrangement uses TRBV5-1 and TRBJ2-3; D is undetermined. The CDR3 covers 15 residues. Germline V gives CDR1 SGHRS, CDR2 YFSETQ. Trimming took off 3 bases at V and 2 bases at J, with 13 bases between the two ends.

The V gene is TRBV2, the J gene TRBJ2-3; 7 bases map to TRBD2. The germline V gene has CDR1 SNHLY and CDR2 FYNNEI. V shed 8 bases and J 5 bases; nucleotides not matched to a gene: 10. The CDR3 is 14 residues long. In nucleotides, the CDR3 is TGTGCCAGCGCGTTGGCGGGAGTCTTAGATACGCAGTATTTT. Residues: CASALAGVLDTQYF.

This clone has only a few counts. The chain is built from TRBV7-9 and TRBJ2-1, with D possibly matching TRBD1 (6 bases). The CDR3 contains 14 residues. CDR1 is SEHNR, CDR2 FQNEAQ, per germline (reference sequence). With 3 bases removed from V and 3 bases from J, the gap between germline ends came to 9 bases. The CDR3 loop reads CASSFRDNYNEQFF. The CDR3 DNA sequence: TGTGCCAGCAGCTTCCGGGACAACTACAATGAGCAGTTCTTC.